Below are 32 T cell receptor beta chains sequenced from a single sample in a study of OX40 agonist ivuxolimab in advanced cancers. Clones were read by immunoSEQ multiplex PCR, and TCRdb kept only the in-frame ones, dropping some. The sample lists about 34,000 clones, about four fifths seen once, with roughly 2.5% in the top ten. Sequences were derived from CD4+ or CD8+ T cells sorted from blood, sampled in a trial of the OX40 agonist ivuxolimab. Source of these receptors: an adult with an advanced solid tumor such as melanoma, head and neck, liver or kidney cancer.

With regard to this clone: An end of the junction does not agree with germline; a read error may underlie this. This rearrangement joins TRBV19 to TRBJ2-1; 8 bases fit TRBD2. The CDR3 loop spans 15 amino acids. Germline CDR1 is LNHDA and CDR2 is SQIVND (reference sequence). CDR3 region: CASSLERGPYNEQFF. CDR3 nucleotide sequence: TGTGCCAGTAGTTTAGAGCGGGGGCCTTACAATGAGCAGTTCTTC.

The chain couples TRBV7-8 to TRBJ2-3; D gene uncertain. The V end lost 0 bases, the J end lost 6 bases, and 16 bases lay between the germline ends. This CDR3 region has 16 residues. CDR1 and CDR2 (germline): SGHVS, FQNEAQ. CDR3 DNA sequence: TGTGCCAGCAGCTTAGCGATCGTAGTCCAAGGGGATACGCAGTATTTT. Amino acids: CASSLAIVVQGDTQYF.

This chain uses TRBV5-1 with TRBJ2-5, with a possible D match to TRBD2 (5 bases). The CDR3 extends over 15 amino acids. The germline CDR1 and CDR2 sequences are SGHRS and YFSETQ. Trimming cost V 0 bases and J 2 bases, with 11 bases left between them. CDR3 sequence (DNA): TGCGCCAGCAGCTTGGGGTCGGGGTTTCAAGAGACCCAGTACTTC. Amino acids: CASSLGSGFQETQYF.

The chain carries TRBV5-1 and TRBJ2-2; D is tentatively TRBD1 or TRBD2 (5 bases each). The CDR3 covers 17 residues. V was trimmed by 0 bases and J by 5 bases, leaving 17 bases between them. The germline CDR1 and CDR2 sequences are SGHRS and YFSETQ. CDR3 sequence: CASSLDSGPDGTGELFF. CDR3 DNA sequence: TGCGCCAGCAGCTTGGATTCGGGACCGGATGGGACCGGGGAGCTGTTTTTT.

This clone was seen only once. The CDR3 coding sequence is TGTGCCATTCAGGGGGACAGGAATGCCTACGAGCAGTACTTC. Translation: CAIQGDRNAYEQYF. The rearrangement joins TRBV10-3 to TRBJ2-7, with 8 nucleotides matching TRBD1. Germline V gene sequence: CDR1 ENHRY, CDR2 SYGVKD. V lost 9 bases to trimming and J lost 2 bases; unmatched junction nucleotides: 9. The CDR3 is 14 residues long.

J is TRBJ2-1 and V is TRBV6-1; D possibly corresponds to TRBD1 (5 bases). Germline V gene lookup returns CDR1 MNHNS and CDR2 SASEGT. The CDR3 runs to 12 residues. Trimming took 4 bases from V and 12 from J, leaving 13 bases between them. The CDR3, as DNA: TGTGCCAGCAGTGCCTCCTACCAGGGGCAGTTCTTC. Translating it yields CASSASYQGQFF.

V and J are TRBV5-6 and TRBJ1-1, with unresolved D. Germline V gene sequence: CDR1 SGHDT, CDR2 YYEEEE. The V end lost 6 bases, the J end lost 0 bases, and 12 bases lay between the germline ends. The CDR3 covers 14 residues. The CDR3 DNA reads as TGTGCCAGCACCTATAGGATCATGAACACTGAAGCTTTCTTT. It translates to CASTYRIMNTEAFF.

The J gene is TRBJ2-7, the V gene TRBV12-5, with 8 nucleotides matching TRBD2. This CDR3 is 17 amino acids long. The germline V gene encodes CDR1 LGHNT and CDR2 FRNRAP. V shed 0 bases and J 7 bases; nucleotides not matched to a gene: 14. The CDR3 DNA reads TGTGCTAGTGGTTTGGTGGGTTTGACAGCGGGAGTAGGGGAGCAGTACTTC. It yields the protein CASGLVGLTAGVGEQYF.

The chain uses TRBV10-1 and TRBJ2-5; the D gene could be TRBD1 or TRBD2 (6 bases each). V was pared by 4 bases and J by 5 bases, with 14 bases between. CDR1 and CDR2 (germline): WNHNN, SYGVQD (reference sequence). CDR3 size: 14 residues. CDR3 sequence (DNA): TGCGCCAGCAGTGTCCGGGGGCGGGCCGAGACCCAGTACTTC. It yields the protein CASSVRGRAETQYF.

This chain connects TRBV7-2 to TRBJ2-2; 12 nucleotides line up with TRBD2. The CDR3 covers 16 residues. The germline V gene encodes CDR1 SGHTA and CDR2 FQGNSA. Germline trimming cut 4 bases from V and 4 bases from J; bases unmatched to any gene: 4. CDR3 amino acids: CASSSRTSGTTGELFF. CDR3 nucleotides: TGTGCCAGCAGCTCCAGGACTAGCGGGACCACCGGGGAGCTGTTTTTT.

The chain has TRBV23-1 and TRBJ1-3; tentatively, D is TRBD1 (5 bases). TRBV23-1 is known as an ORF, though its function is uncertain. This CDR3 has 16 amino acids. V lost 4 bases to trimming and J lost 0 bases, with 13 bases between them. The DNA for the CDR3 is TGCGCCAGCAGTCCTGGGACGCGAGGCTCTGGAAACACCATATATTTT. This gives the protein CASSPGTRGSGNTIYF.

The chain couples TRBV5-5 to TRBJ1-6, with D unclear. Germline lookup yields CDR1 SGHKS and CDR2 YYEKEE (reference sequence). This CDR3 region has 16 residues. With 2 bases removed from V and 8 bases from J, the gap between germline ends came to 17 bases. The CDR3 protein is CASSFLFLGRDSPLHF. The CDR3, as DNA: TGTGCCAGCAGCTTCCTGTTTCTCGGAAGGGATTCACCCCTCCACTTT.

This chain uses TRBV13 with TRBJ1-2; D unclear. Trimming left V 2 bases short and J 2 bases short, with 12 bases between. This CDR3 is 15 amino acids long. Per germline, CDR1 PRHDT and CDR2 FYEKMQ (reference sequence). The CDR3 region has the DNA TGTGCCAGCAGCTTACAGTCGATAGGGAACTATGGCTACACCTTC. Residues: CASSLQSIGNYGYTF.

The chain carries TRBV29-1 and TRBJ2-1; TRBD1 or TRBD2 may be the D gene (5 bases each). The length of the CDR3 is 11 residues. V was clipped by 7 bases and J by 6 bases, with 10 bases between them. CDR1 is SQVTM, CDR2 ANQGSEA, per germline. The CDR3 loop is CSGGRGNEQFF. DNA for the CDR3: TGCAGCGGGGGCCGGGGCAATGAGCAGTTCTTC.

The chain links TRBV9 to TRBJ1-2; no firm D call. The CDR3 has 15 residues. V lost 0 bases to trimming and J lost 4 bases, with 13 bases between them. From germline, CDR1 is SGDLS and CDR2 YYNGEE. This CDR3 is CASSVGAAVTYGYTF. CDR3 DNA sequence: TGTGCCAGCAGCGTAGGGGCAGCCGTTACCTATGGCTACACCTTC.

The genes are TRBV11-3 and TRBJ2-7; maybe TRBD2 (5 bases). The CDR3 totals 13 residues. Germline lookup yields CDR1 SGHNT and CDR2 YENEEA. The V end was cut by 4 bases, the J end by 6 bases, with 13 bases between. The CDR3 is CASSSGRVGEQYF. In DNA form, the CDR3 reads TGTGCCAGCAGCTCGGGAAGAGTTGGCGAGCAGTACTTC. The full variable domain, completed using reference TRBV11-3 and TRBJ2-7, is EAGVVQSPRYKIIEKKQPVAFWCNPISGHNTLYWYLQNLGQGPELLIRYENEEAVDDSQLPKDRFSAERLKGVDSTLKIQPAELGDSAVYLCASSSGRVGEQYFGPGTRLTVT.

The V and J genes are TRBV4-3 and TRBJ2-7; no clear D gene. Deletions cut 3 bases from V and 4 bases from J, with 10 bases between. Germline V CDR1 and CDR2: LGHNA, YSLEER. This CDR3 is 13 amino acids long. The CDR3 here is CASSQAPRYEQYF. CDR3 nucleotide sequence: TGCGCCAGCAGCCAGGCTCCCAGGTACGAGCAGTACTTC.

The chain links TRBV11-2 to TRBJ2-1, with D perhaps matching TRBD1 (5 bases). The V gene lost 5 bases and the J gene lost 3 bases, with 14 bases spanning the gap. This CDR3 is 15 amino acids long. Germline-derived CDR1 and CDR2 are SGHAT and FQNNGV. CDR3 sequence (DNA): TGTGCCAGCAGCACCCTTAACCAGGGCTACAATGAGCAGTTCTTC. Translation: CASSTLNQGYNEQFF.

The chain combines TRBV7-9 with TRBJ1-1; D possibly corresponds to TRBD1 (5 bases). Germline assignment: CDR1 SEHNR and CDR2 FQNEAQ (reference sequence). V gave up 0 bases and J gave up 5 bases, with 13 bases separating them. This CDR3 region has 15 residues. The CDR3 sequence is CASSLAQGRGTEAFF. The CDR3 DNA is TGTGCCAGCAGCTTAGCGCAGGGTAGGGGAACTGAAGCTTTCTTT.

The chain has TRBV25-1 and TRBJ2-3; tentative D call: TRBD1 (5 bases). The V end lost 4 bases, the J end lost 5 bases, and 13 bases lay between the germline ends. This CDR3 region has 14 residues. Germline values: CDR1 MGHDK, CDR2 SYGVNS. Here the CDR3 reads CASSVDRLQDTQYF. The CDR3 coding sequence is TGTGCCAGCAGTGTCGACAGATTACAAGATACGCAGTATTTT.

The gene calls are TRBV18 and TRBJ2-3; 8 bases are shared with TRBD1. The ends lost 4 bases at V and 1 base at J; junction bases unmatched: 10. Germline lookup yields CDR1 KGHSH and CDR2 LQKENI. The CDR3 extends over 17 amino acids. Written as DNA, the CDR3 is TGTGCCAGCTCACTTTTTAACAGGGGGTCCGGCACAGATACGCAGTATTTT. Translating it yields CASSLFNRGSGTDTQYF. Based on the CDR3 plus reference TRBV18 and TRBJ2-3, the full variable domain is NAGVMQNPRHLVRRRGQEARLRCSPMKGHSHVYWYRQLPEEGLKFMVYLQKENIIDESGMPKERFSAEFPKEGPSILRIQQVVRGDSAAYFCASSLFNRGSGTDTQYFGPGTRLTVL.

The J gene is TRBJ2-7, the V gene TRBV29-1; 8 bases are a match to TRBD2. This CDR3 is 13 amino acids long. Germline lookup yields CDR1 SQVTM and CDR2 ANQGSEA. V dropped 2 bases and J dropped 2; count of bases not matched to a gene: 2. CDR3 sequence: CSVESGGPYEQYF. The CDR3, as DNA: TGCAGCGTTGAAAGCGGGGGCCCCTACGAGCAGTACTTC.

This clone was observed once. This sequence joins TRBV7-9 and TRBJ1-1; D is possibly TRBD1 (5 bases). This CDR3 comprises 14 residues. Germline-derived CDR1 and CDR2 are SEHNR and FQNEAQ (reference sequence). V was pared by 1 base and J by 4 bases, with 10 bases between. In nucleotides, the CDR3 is TGTGCCAGCAGCTTAGTAGGAGGGGTCACTGAAGCTTTCTTT. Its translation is CASSLVGGVTEAFF.

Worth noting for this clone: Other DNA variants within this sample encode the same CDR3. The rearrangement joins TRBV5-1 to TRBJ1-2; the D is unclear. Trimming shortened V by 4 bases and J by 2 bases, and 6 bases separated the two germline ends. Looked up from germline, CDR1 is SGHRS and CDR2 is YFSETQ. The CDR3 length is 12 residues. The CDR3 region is CASSEGNYGYTF. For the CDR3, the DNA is TGCGCCAGCAGCGAAGGGAACTATGGCTACACCTTC.

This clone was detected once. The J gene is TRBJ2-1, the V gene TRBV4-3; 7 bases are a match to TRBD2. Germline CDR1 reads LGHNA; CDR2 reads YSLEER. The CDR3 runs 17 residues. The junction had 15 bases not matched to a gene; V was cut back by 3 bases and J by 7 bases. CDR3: CASSQGRGLADGNEQFF. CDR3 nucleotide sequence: TGCGCCAGCAGCCAGGGACGAGGGCTAGCGGATGGAAATGAGCAGTTCTTC.

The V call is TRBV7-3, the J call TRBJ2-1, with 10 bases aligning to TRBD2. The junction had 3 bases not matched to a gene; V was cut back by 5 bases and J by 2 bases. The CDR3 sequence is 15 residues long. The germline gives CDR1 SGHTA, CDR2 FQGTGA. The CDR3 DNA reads TGTGCCAGCAGCGTAAGCGGGGGGGCCTACAATGAGCAGTTCTTC. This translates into CASSVSGGAYNEQFF.

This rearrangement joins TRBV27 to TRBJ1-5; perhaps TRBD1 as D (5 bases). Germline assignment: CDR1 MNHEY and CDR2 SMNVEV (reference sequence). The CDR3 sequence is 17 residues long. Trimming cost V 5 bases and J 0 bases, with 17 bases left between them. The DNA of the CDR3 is TGTGCCAGCAGTCCTAGGGGCAGGGTGTATAGCAATCAGCCCCAGCATTTT. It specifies CASSPRGRVYSNQPQHF.

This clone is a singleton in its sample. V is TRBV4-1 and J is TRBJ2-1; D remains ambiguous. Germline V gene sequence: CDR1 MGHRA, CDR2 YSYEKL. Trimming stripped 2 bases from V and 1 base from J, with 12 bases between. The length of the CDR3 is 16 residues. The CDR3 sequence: CASSQLDMLSYNEQFF. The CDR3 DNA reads TGCGCCAGCAGCCAACTCGATATGCTGTCCTACAATGAGCAGTTCTTC.

CDR3: CASSVAASVSSGEELFF. CDR3 nucleotides: TGTGCCAGCAGCGTAGCGGCTAGCGTGTCTTCGGGAGAGGAGCTGTTTTTT. V is TRBV9 and J is TRBJ2-2, with D possibly TRBD2 on 6 matching bases. This CDR3 contains 17 residues. V was pared by 0 bases and J by 10 bases, with 22 bases between. Per the germline V gene, CDR1 is SGDLS and CDR2 is YYNGEE.

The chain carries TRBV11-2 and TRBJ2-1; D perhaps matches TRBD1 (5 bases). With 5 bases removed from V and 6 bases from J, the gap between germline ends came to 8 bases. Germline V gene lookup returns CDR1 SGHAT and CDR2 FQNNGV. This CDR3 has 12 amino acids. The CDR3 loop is CASSNQGNEQFF. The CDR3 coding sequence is TGTGCCAGCAGCAATCAGGGCAATGAGCAGTTCTTC.

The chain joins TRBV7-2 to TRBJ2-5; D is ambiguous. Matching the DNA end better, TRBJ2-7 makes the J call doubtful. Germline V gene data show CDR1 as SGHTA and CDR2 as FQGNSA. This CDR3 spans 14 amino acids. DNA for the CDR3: TGTGCCAGCAGCTTCATCGGTGTGAGGAACGAGCAGTACTTC. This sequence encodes CASSFIGVRNEQYF.

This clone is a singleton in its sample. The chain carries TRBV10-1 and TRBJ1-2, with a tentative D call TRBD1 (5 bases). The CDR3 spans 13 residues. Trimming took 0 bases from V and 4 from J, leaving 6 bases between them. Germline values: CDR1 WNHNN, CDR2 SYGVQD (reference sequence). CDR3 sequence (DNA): TGCGCCAGCAGTGAGTCGGGGACCTATGGCTACACCTTC. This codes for CASSESGTYGYTF.